The 13 T cell receptor beta chains below all came from one sample that was sequenced in a study of regulatory dendritic cells for organ transplantation. Produced via immunoSEQ multiplex PCR; TCRdb's table is partial and in-frame only. The sample includes fewer than 12,000 clones, around 65% of them seen just once. Material: memory CD8+ T cells from blood. Stated subset: CD45RO+ memory T cells. The source of these receptors is a human donor in good health.

The V gene is TRBV2, the J gene TRBJ2-7; 13 bases line up with TRBD2. Trimming at V came to 4 bases and at J to 4 bases, leaving 7 bases not matched to a gene. Germline V CDR1 and CDR2: SNHLY, FYNNEI. CDR3 length: 16 residues. In DNA form, the CDR3 reads TGTGCCAGCAGTGGGCAACTAGCGGGGGGGCCTTACGAGCAGTACTTC. Residues: CASSGQLAGGPYEQYF.

In its sample, this clone ranks as medium-sized (0.01 to 0.1%). This chain joins TRBV7-9 and TRBJ2-7; a possible D gene is TRBD2 (6 bases). The V end was cut by 2 bases, the J end by 2 bases, with 13 bases between. CDR1 and CDR2 (germline): SEHNR, FQNEAQ (reference sequence). This CDR3 spans 15 amino acids. CDR3 DNA sequence: TGTGCCAGCAGCTTATGGAAGGAGGGAACCTACGAGCAGTACTTC. This codes for CASSLWKEGTYEQYF. The full variable domain, with the rest looked up from reference TRBV7-9 and TRBJ2-7, is DTGVSQNPRHKITKRGQNVTFRCDPISEHNRLYWYRQTLGQGPEFLTYFQNEAQLEKSRLLSDRFSAERPKGSFSTLEIQRTEQGDSAMYLCASSLWKEGTYEQYFGPGTRLTVT.

This sequence joins TRBV27 and TRBJ2-5; the D gene is possibly TRBD1 (6 bases). This CDR3 region has 13 residues. The V and J ends lost 7 bases and 5 bases respectively, with 14 bases between them. From germline, CDR1 is MNHEY and CDR2 SMNVEV (reference sequence). The CDR3 loop reads CASTQGGGETQYF. Written as DNA, the CDR3 is TGTGCCAGCACCCAAGGGGGTGGTGAGACCCAGTACTTC.

This clone was seen only a few times. V is TRBV28 and J is TRBJ1-1, with TRBD1 identical over 7 bases. Germline assignment: CDR1 MDHEN and CDR2 SYDVKM. This CDR3 has 13 amino acids. The J segment lost 6 bases and the V segment lost 6 bases, leaving 7 bases of the junction unmatched. CDR3 region: CASRPGGLAEAFF. CDR3 DNA: TGTGCCAGCAGACCAGGGGGGCTGGCTGAAGCTTTCTTT.

The V and J genes are TRBV7-6 and TRBJ2-2; TRBD2 matches at 9 bases. CDR1 is SGHVS and CDR2 is FNYEAQ in the germline V gene. V shed 5 bases and J 6 bases; nucleotides not matched to a gene: 7. The CDR3 is 15 residues long. CDR3 DNA sequence: TGTGCCAGCAGCCTCGGACTAGCGTGGGCCGGGGAGCTGTTTTTT. Its protein is CASSLGLAWAGELFF.

This clone was detected only once. The chain couples TRBV5-1 to TRBJ2-7, with D hard to call. Germline CDR1 is SGHRS and CDR2 is YFSETQ. The length of the CDR3 is 12 residues. V lost 1 base to trimming and J lost 0 bases, with 2 bases between them. The CDR3 DNA follows: TGCGCCAGCAGCTTGAACTCCTACGAGCAGTACTTC. It translates to CASSLNSYEQYF. The full variable domain, rest sourced from reference TRBV5-1 and TRBJ2-7, is KAGVTQTPRYLIKTRGQQVTLSCSPISGHRSVSWYQQTPGQGLQFLFEYFSETQRNKGNFPGRFSGRQFSNSRSEMNVSTLELGDSALYLCASSLNSYEQYFGPGTRLTVT.

Note on this clone: The same CDR3 is also encoded by other DNA sequences in this sample. This rearrangement joins TRBV25-1 to TRBJ1-2, with TRBD1 matching 7 bases. Germline CDR1 and CDR2: MGHDK and SYGVNS. This CDR3 contains 12 residues. V was clipped by 6 bases and J by 4 bases; unmatched bases: 2. In DNA, the CDR3 is TGTGCCAGCAGACAGGGGCTCTATGGCTACACCTTC. Translation: CASRQGLYGYTF.

The gene calls are TRBV27 and TRBJ1-1, with TRBD1 matching over 9 bases. Trimming removed 5 bases from V and 4 bases from J; junction bases left unmatched: 8. The CDR3 is made up of 15 amino acids. From germline, CDR1 is MNHEY and CDR2 SMNVEV (reference sequence). The CDR3 DNA reads as TGTGCCAGCAGTCCGCAGACAGGGGGGATCACTGAAGCTTTCTTT. Translated, it gives CASSPQTGGITEAFF.

A single count supports this clone. The chain couples TRBV6-6 to TRBJ2-2; D is unresolved. V was clipped by 7 bases and J by 1 base, with 7 bases between them. The CDR3 totals 13 residues. The germline V gene has CDR1 MNHNY and CDR2 SVGAGI (reference sequence). The CDR3 spells CASTFKNTGELFF. In nucleotides, the CDR3 is TGTGCCAGCACCTTTAAGAACACCGGGGAGCTGTTTTTT.

The rearrangement uses TRBV27 and TRBJ1-5, with D unclear. Trimming shortened V by 1 base and J by 4 bases, and 11 bases separated the two germline ends. The CDR3 extends over 15 amino acids. CDR1 is MNHEY, CDR2 SMNVEV, per germline (reference sequence). In DNA, the CDR3 is TGTGCCAGCAGTTTATATTCGATCGGAAATCAGCCCCAGCATTTT. The encoded protein is CASSLYSIGNQPQHF.

The genes are TRBV28 and TRBJ2-7, with TRBD1 identical over 7 bases. Germline CDR1 MDHEN, CDR2 SYDVKM. CDR3 length: 16 residues. V dropped 6 bases and J dropped 2; count of bases not matched to a gene: 13. DNA for the CDR3: TGTGCCAGCAGGCCTCGACAGGGAACCCCGCCCTACGAGCAGTACTTC. This sequence encodes CASRPRQGTPPYEQYF. Variable domain in full (rest from reference TRBV28 and TRBJ2-7): DVKVTQSSRYLVKRTGEKVFLECVQDMDHENMFWYRQDPGLGLRLIYFSYDVKMKEKGDIPEGYSVSREKKERFSLILESASTNQTSMYLCASRPRQGTPPYEQYFGPGTRLTVT.

As DNA, the CDR3 is TGCGCCAGCAGCTCTACAGGGACTTTTAATGAAAAACTGTTTTTT. Protein sequence: CASSSTGTFNEKLFF. The rearrangement joins TRBV4-3 to TRBJ1-4, with a tentative D call TRBD1 (6 bases). The germline V and J ends were trimmed by 5 bases and 4 bases, with 14 bases remaining between them. This CDR3 is built from 15 residues. Germline V lookup: CDR1 LGHNA, CDR2 YSLEER.

This clone was found a few times. This chain connects TRBV28 to TRBJ2-3; TRBD2 is a possible D gene (5 bases). Per the germline V gene, CDR1 is MDHEN and CDR2 is SYDVKM. The CDR3 covers 17 residues. V lost 4 bases and J lost 0, with 17 bases in between. The CDR3 DNA sequence: TGTGCCAGCAGTTGGAGTCTAGCTCCGACTAGCACAGATACGCAGTATTTT. Its protein product is CASSWSLAPTSTDTQYF.